This T cell receptor (beta chain) originates from a study of control samples from healthy donors and cancer patients. The J segment lost 3 bases and the V segment lost 2 bases, leaving 3 bases of the junction unmatched. The CDR3 length is 14 residues. Germline CDR1 MNHEY, CDR2 SMNVEV (reference sequence). Clones were read by immunoSEQ multiplex PCR, and TCRdb kept only the in-frame ones, dropping some. The sample has about 170,000 clones; around 93% are singletons. The source material was blood. The receptor was isolated from a woman in her fifties or sixties in good health. The J gene is TRBJ1-1, the V gene TRBV27; 7 nucleotides align to TRBD1. The CDR3 bases are TGTGCCAGCAGTTTAAACAGGGGAGACACTGAAGCTTTCTTT. Residues: CASSLNRGDTEAFF.